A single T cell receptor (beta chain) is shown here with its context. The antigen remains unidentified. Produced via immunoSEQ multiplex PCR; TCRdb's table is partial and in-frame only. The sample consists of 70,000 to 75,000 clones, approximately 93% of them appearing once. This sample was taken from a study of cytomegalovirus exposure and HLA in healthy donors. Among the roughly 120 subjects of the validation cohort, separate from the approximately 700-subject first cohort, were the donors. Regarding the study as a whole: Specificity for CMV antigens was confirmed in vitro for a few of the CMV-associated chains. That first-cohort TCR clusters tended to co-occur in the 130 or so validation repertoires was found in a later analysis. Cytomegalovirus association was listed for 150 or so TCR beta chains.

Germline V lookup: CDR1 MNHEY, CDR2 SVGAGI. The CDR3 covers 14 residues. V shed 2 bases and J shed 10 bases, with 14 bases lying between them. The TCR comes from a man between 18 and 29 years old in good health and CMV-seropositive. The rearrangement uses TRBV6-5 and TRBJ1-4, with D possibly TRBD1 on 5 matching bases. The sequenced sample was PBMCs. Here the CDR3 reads CASSYVRLGGKLFF. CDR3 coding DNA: TGTGCCAGCAGTTACGTCCGCTTGGGGGGAAAACTGTTTTTT.